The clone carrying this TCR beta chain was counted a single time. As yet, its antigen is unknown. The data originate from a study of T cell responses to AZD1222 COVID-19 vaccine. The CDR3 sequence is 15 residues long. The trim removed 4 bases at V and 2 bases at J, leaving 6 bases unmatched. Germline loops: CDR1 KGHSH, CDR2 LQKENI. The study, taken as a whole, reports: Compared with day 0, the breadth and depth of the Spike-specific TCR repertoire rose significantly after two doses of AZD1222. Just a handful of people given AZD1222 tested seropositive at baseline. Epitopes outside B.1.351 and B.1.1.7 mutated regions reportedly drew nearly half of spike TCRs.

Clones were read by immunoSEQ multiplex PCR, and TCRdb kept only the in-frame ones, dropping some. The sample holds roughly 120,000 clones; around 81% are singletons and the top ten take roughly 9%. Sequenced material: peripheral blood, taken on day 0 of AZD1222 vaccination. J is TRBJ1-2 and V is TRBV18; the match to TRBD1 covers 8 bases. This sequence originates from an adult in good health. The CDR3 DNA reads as TGTGCCAGCTCACTTTCGGACAGGGCGAACTATGGCTACACCTTC. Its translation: CASSLSDRANYGYTF.